The rows below give T cell receptor beta chains drawn from one sample of a study of T cells after yellow fever vaccination. TCRdb fed the 5' RACE reads into MiXCR, producing one record per CDR3 protein. The repertoire consists of some 670,000 distinct CDR3 sequences, with 9% to 15% occurring once and the leading ten covering about 15%. The sequences come from PBMCs, collected on the day of the yellow fever booster vaccination. The receptors derive from a man aged 25 to 45 who received the YFV17D yellow fever vaccine. CDR3s include the opening cysteine and the closing phenylalanine or tryptophan. D genes are given only for firm matches. A clone size is listed for some rows: how often the clone was seen (once, few, many), or a class if it is expanded.

j_gene: TRBJ1-1
v_gene: TRBV28
abundance: .
d_gene: .
CDR3nt: TGTGCCAGCCGTAAGGGGGTAATTGAAGCTTTCTTT
CDR3aa: CASRKGVIEAFF

j_gene: TRBJ1-2
v_gene: TRBV12-3/TRBV12-4
abundance: few
d_gene: .
CDR3nt: TGTGCCAGCAGACAGGGAGGGTATGGCTACACCTTC
CDR3aa: CASRQGGYGYTF

j_gene: TRBJ2-7
v_gene: TRBV5-1
abundance: .
d_gene: .
CDR3nt: TGCGCCAGCAGATCCAGTTTCTCCGAGCAGTACTTC
CDR3aa: CASRSSFSEQYF

j_gene: TRBJ2-2
v_gene: TRBV11-2
abundance: many
d_gene: TRBD2
CDR3nt: TGTGCCAGCAGCCTCCTAGCGGGAGGAACCGGGGAGCTGTTTTTT
CDR3aa: CASSLLAGGTGELFF

j_gene: TRBJ1-3
v_gene: TRBV5-1
abundance: many
d_gene: TRBD1
CDR3nt: TGCGCCAGCAGCCTGTCAGGGGGCTCTGGAAACACCATATATTTT
CDR3aa: CASSLSGGSGNTIYF

j_gene: TRBJ2-1
v_gene: TRBV14
abundance: many
d_gene: TRBD2
CDR3nt: TGTGCCAGCAGCCCGGGACTACTTTACAATGAGCAGTTCTTC
CDR3aa: CASSPGLLYNEQFF

j_gene: TRBJ2-5
v_gene: TRBV4-2
abundance: .
d_gene: TRBD2
CDR3nt: TGTGCCAGCAGCCAAGATAGGGCGGGAGGCTGGGAGACCCAGTACTTC
CDR3aa: CASSQDRAGGWETQYF

j_gene: TRBJ2-3
v_gene: TRBV29-1
abundance: few
d_gene: TRBD2
CDR3nt: TGCAGCGTTGACCTAGCGGGAGCCCCAGATACGCAGTATTTT
CDR3aa: CSVDLAGAPDTQYF

j_gene: TRBJ1-4
v_gene: TRBV2
abundance: .
d_gene: .
CDR3nt: TGTGCCAGCCAGTTACAGGGCCAAGTTAATGAAAAACTGTTTTTT
CDR3aa: CASQLQGQVNEKLFF

j_gene: TRBJ1-2
v_gene: TRBV6-1
abundance: .
d_gene: .
CDR3nt: TGTGCCAGCAGTACAGACGGGAGGATAAGCTACACCTTC
CDR3aa: CASSTDGRISYTF

j_gene: TRBJ2-2
v_gene: TRBV12-3/TRBV12-4
abundance: .
d_gene: .
CDR3nt: TGTGCCAGCATTCTTTCCCAGGAGCTGTTTTTT
CDR3aa: CASILSQELFF

j_gene: TRBJ1-5
v_gene: TRBV20-1
abundance: .
d_gene: .
CDR3nt: TGCAGTGCTAGGATTTCGGGGGCTTGGGCCAATCAGCCCCAGCATTTT
CDR3aa: CSARISGAWANQPQHF

j_gene: TRBJ1-2
v_gene: TRBV19
abundance: .
d_gene: .
CDR3nt: TGTGCCAGTAGTATCCCCGGCAGAAGCTATGGCTACACCTTC
CDR3aa: CASSIPGRSYGYTF

j_gene: TRBJ1-4
v_gene: TRBV5-1
abundance: many
d_gene: .
CDR3nt: TGCGCCAGCAGGACGACCGGTGCAACTAATGAAAAACTGTTTTTT
CDR3aa: CASRTTGATNEKLFF

j_gene: TRBJ2-7
v_gene: TRBV2
abundance: .
d_gene: TRBD2
CDR3nt: TGTGCCAGCAGTGTAGCCCTAGCGGGGGAGCAGTACTTC
CDR3aa: CASSVALAGEQYF

j_gene: TRBJ2-3
v_gene: TRBV28
abundance: few
d_gene: .
CDR3nt: TGTGCCAGCAGTCTGACAGGCCTAACAGATACGCAGTATTTT
CDR3aa: CASSLTGLTDTQYF

j_gene: TRBJ1-5
v_gene: TRBV6-2/TRBV6-3
abundance: .
d_gene: .
CDR3nt: TGTGCCAGCAGTGGCGACAGATATCAGCCCCAGCATTTT
CDR3aa: CASSGDRYQPQHF

j_gene: TRBJ2-1
v_gene: TRBV19
abundance: few
d_gene: TRBD2
CDR3nt: TGTGCCAGTGTCCCTACTAGCGGGCCCTACAATGAGCAGTTCTTC
CDR3aa: CASVPTSGPYNEQFF

j_gene: TRBJ2-3
v_gene: TRBV20-1
abundance: few
d_gene: .
CDR3nt: TGCAGTGCTACCCCCGAGCAGGGTTTACCAGATACGCAGTATTTT
CDR3aa: CSATPEQGLPDTQYF

j_gene: TRBJ2-7
v_gene: TRBV28
abundance: few
d_gene: .
CDR3nt: TGTGCCAGCCGCGCCGGACACGTCTCCTACGAGCAGTACTTC
CDR3aa: CASRAGHVSYEQYF

j_gene: TRBJ2-1
v_gene: TRBV30
abundance: .
d_gene: .
CDR3nt: TGTGCCTGGAGTACCGGCGCGGAGGTTAATGAGCAGTTCTTC
CDR3aa: CAWSTGAEVNEQFF

j_gene: TRBJ2-7
v_gene: TRBV7-2
abundance: many
d_gene: TRBD2
CDR3nt: TGTGCCAGCAGCAGTTACACTAGCGGGAGGTCCGAGCAGTACTTC
CDR3aa: CASSSYTSGRSEQYF

j_gene: TRBJ2-7
v_gene: TRBV6-2/TRBV6-3
abundance: few
d_gene: TRBD2
CDR3nt: TGTGCCAGCAGTTCACTAGCGGCACTCCTCCACGAGCAGTACTTC
CDR3aa: CASSSLAALLHEQYF

j_gene: TRBJ2-1
v_gene: TRBV20-1
abundance: .
d_gene: .
CDR3nt: TGCAGTGCTAACCTGTTAAATGAGCAGTTCTTC
CDR3aa: CSANLLNEQFF

j_gene: TRBJ1-6
v_gene: TRBV7-2
abundance: few
d_gene: .
CDR3nt: TGTGCCAGCAGCTTCGGCGGAGGATCACCCCTCCACTTT
CDR3aa: CASSFGGGSPLHF

j_gene: TRBJ2-7
v_gene: TRBV4-3
abundance: .
d_gene: TRBD1
CDR3nt: TGCGCCAGCAGCCAAGGGGGGACAGGTTCAGACGAGCAGTACTTC
CDR3aa: CASSQGGTGSDEQYF

j_gene: TRBJ2-1
v_gene: TRBV20-1
abundance: few
d_gene: .
CDR3nt: TGCAGTGTTAAGCGGGTCAATGAGCAGTTCTTC
CDR3aa: CSVKRVNEQFF

j_gene: TRBJ2-1
v_gene: TRBV7-8
abundance: few
d_gene: .
CDR3nt: TGTGCCAGCACCCTCGAGATTGAGCAGTTCTTC
CDR3aa: CASTLEIEQFF

j_gene: TRBJ2-1
v_gene: TRBV6-5
abundance: .
d_gene: .
CDR3nt: TGTGCCAGCAGTTCCACTTCGACTGAGCAGTTCTTC
CDR3aa: CASSSTSTEQFF

j_gene: TRBJ1-1
v_gene: TRBV2
abundance: few
d_gene: TRBD1
CDR3nt: TGTGCCAGCAACGACAGGGGGATAGGTACTGAAGCTTTCTTT
CDR3aa: CASNDRGIGTEAFF

j_gene: TRBJ2-7
v_gene: TRBV5-1
abundance: few
d_gene: TRBD2
CDR3nt: TGCGCCAGCAGCCCCGGACTAGCCCCCGAGCAGTACTTC
CDR3aa: CASSPGLAPEQYF

j_gene: TRBJ2-5
v_gene: TRBV18
abundance: .
d_gene: TRBD2
CDR3nt: TGTGCCAGCGCTGCGCGGCTACAGGGCAGCGGGAGGGGACAAGAGACCCAGTACTTC
CDR3aa: CASAARLQGSGRGQETQYF

j_gene: TRBJ2-3
v_gene: TRBV9
abundance: few
d_gene: TRBD2
CDR3nt: TGTGCCAGCAGCGTAGGGGGAGGGCTTGGCACAGATACGCAGTATTTT
CDR3aa: CASSVGGGLGTDTQYF

j_gene: TRBJ2-1
v_gene: TRBV29-1
abundance: .
d_gene: .
CDR3nt: TGCAGCGTTGAAGGTCCGCAAATTAGAGACAATGAGCAGTTCTTC
CDR3aa: CSVEGPQIRDNEQFF

j_gene: TRBJ1-6
v_gene: TRBV12-5
abundance: .
d_gene: TRBD1
CDR3nt: TGTGCTAGTGACCAGGGACAGCGTAATTCACCCCTCCACTTT
CDR3aa: CASDQGQRNSPLHF

j_gene: TRBJ2-5
v_gene: TRBV20-1
abundance: few
d_gene: TRBD1
CDR3nt: TGCAGTGCTAGCCCACAGGGGGTAGGGGAGACCCAGTACTTC
CDR3aa: CSASPQGVGETQYF

j_gene: TRBJ2-3
v_gene: TRBV29-1
abundance: .
d_gene: TRBD1
CDR3nt: TGCAGCGTTGAAAAGAGTGGAGTACAGGGGGAAATGTATTTT
CDR3aa: CSVEKSGVQGEMYF

j_gene: TRBJ2-1
v_gene: TRBV19
abundance: many
d_gene: .
CDR3nt: TGTGCCAGTAGATCCCTTAATCCCCGAAATGAGCAGTTCTTC
CDR3aa: CASRSLNPRNEQFF

j_gene: TRBJ2-5
v_gene: TRBV14
abundance: .
d_gene: TRBD2
CDR3nt: TGTGCCAGCAGCCCTAGACTAGCGGGAATACAAGAGACCCAGTACTTC
CDR3aa: CASSPRLAGIQETQYF

j_gene: TRBJ2-7
v_gene: TRBV7-2
abundance: .
d_gene: .
CDR3nt: TGTGCCAGCAGCGCCCCGGGACGCACACAAAACGAGCAGTACTTC
CDR3aa: CASSAPGRTQNEQYF

j_gene: TRBJ2-7
v_gene: TRBV6-2/TRBV6-3
abundance: .
d_gene: .
CDR3nt: TGTGCCAGCAAACAGATCTACGAGCAGTACTTC
CDR3aa: CASKQIYEQYF

j_gene: TRBJ1-5
v_gene: TRBV6-2/TRBV6-3
abundance: few
d_gene: .
CDR3nt: TGTGCCAGCAGTTACTCAAGTAATAGCAATCAGCCCCAGCATTTT
CDR3aa: CASSYSSNSNQPQHF

j_gene: TRBJ2-1
v_gene: TRBV10-3
abundance: .
d_gene: TRBD2
CDR3nt: TGTGCCATCAGTGGTCCCAACGTAGCGGGTCCTTCCTACAATGAGCAGTTCTTC
CDR3aa: CAISGPNVAGPSYNEQFF

j_gene: TRBJ1-6
v_gene: TRBV14
abundance: few
d_gene: TRBD1
CDR3nt: TGTGCCAGCAGCCAGGGGACAGGTATATCGAATTCACCCCTCCACTTT
CDR3aa: CASSQGTGISNSPLHF

j_gene: TRBJ2-1
v_gene: TRBV20-1
abundance: many
d_gene: TRBD1
CDR3nt: TGCAGTGCTTCCGGGACAGGGTATACCAATGAGCAGTTCTTC
CDR3aa: CSASGTGYTNEQFF

j_gene: TRBJ2-2
v_gene: TRBV20-1
abundance: .
d_gene: .
CDR3nt: TGCAGTGCTAGGACCCCGGGGACCGGGGAGCTGTTTTTT
CDR3aa: CSARTPGTGELFF

j_gene: TRBJ2-4
v_gene: TRBV20-1
abundance: few
d_gene: .
CDR3nt: TGCAGTGCGGAGCTCGGGGAAAACATTCAGTACTTC
CDR3aa: CSAELGENIQYF

j_gene: TRBJ2-2
v_gene: TRBV2
abundance: few
d_gene: TRBD1
CDR3nt: TGTGCCAGCAGTGATAGGGACAGGGTGCGGCGGGAGCTGTTTTTT
CDR3aa: CASSDRDRVRRELFF

j_gene: TRBJ2-3
v_gene: TRBV18
abundance: .
d_gene: TRBD2
CDR3nt: TGTGCCAGCTCACCTCAGCGGGAGATTACAGATACGCAGTATTTT
CDR3aa: CASSPQREITDTQYF

j_gene: TRBJ2-7
v_gene: TRBV5-5
abundance: .
d_gene: .
CDR3nt: TGTGCCAGCAGCCCCTTGGTTTCAGGGGCGGCCTACGAGCAGTACTTC
CDR3aa: CASSPLVSGAAYEQYF

j_gene: TRBJ2-3
v_gene: TRBV20-1
abundance: .
d_gene: .
CDR3nt: TGCAGTGCAACCCCCTTAAGGAGCGACTCCCTCCCAGATACGCAGTATTTT
CDR3aa: CSATPLRSDSLPDTQYF

j_gene: TRBJ2-1
v_gene: TRBV25-1
abundance: few
d_gene: TRBD2
CDR3nt: TGTGCCAGCCTCTTTCTTTTGCCGGGACTAGGCTCCGATGAGCAGTTCTTC
CDR3aa: CASLFLLPGLGSDEQFF

j_gene: TRBJ2-7
v_gene: TRBV29-1
abundance: .
d_gene: .
CDR3nt: TGCAGCGGAGGGGACGGCTACGAGCAGTACTTC
CDR3aa: CSGGDGYEQYF